These 10 T cell receptor beta chains were sequenced from one sample in a study of blood T cell repertoires in COVID-19. TCRdb's copy holds only in-frame clones and misses some; the assay was immunoSEQ multiplex PCR. The table includes 150,000 to 200,000 clones, roughly 86% detected once. Input material: peripheral blood. Every receptor here comes from a man in his 70s with acute or convalescent COVID-19.

A single count supports this clone. CDR3 nucleotides: TGTGCCAGCAGTGAAGAGGGGGCTAGTGGCACTGAAGCTTTCTTT. As protein: CASSEEGASGTEAFF. The V gene is TRBV2, the J gene TRBJ1-1, with TRBD1 identical over 7 bases. The ends lost 1 base at V and 4 bases at J; junction bases unmatched: 6. This CDR3 spans 15 amino acids. From germline, CDR1 is SNHLY and CDR2 FYNNEI. The full variable domain, its missing parts supplied by reference TRBV2 and TRBJ1-1, is EPEVTQTPSHQVTQMGQEVILRCVPISNHLYFYWYRQILGQKVEFLVSFYNNEISEKSEIFDDQFSVERPDGSNFTLKIRSTKLEDSAMYFCASSEEGASGTEAFFGQGTRLTVV.

A few counts support this clone. The chain is built from TRBV7-2 and TRBJ1-5; TRBD1 matches 9 bases. V dropped 5 bases and J dropped 5; count of bases not matched to a gene: 7. The CDR3 length is 15 residues. The germline V gene encodes CDR1 SGHTA and CDR2 FQGNSA. For the CDR3, the DNA is TGTGCCAGCAGCCCTCACAGGGGGCTGGATCAGCCCCAGCATTTT. Protein sequence: CASSPHRGLDQPQHF.

The V and J genes are TRBV5-1 and TRBJ2-3; 7 bases agree with TRBD2. Germline V gene lookup returns CDR1 SGHRS and CDR2 YFSETQ. Unmatched junction bases numbered 11, after V lost 1 base and J lost 6 bases. The CDR3 length is 16 residues. CDR3 protein: CASSLRVSGETDTQYF. The CDR3 DNA reads TGCGCCAGCAGCTTGAGGGTAAGCGGGGAGACGGATACGCAGTATTTT.

The J gene is TRBJ2-5, the V gene TRBV27; TRBD1 matches at 9 bases. V shed 2 bases and J 5 bases; nucleotides not matched to a gene: 9. CDR1 MNHEY and CDR2 SMNVEV come from the germline V gene (reference sequence). This CDR3 has 16 amino acids. Written as DNA, the CDR3 is TGTGCCAGCAGTTTAGCCCTACAGGGGGCACGGGAGACCCAGTACTTC. Translation gives CASSLALQGARETQYF.

The V call is TRBV6-6, the J call TRBJ2-5; possible D gene TRBD1, 5 bases. The CDR3 covers 11 residues. In germline, CDR1 is MNHNY, CDR2 SVGAGI (reference sequence). V dropped 6 bases and J dropped 5 bases, with 7 bases sitting between them. In nucleotides, the CDR3 is TGTGCCAGCAGGCAGGGCGAGACCCAGTACTTC. Protein product: CASRQGETQYF.

The chain recombines TRBV27 with TRBJ1-2; possible D gene TRBD1, 6 bases. The V and J ends lost 2 bases and 8 bases respectively, with 15 bases between them. CDR3 size: 14 residues. Germline CDR1 reads MNHEY; CDR2 reads SMNVEV (reference sequence). CDR3 amino acids: CASSLDGRGSGYTF. The CDR3 nucleotides read TGTGCCAGCAGTTTAGATGGCAGGGGATCAGGCTACACCTTC.

The rearrangement links TRBV2 to TRBJ1-1; 9 nucleotides line up with TRBD1. The CDR3 contains 15 residues. From germline, CDR1 is SNHLY and CDR2 FYNNEI. Trimming cost V 6 bases and J 5 bases; bases outside gene matches: 10. Here the CDR3 reads CASRVQGQGYTEAFF. DNA for the CDR3: TGTGCCAGCAGGGTCCAGGGACAGGGTTATACTGAAGCTTTCTTT.

This chain links TRBV9 with TRBJ2-5; 8 bases are shared with TRBD2. With 4 bases clipped from V and 7 bases from J, the junction kept 15 bases outside the gene matches. Germline V gene sequence: CDR1 SGDLS, CDR2 YYNGEE. This CDR3 spans 16 amino acids. The CDR3 nucleotides are TGTGCCAGCAGCCCAAGAAGCGGGGGCCTAGCCGGGACCCAGTACTTC. Protein sequence: CASSPRSGGLAGTQYF.

The genes are TRBV2 and TRBJ1-6; D ambiguous. Germline CDR1 reads SNHLY; CDR2 reads FYNNEI. Trimming removed 4 bases at V and 3 bases at J, with 10 bases between. This CDR3 contains 15 residues. CDR3 in amino acids: CASSGTESYNSPLHF. The CDR3 DNA follows: TGTGCCAGCAGTGGCACAGAAAGCTATAATTCACCCCTCCACTTT.

The chain recombines TRBV18 with TRBJ2-5; weak D call: TRBD1 (6 bases). V was clipped by 4 bases and J by 1 base, with 10 bases between them. The CDR3 has 14 amino acids. Germline V lookup: CDR1 KGHSH, CDR2 LQKENI. This chain's CDR3 is CASSLRGGQETQYF. CDR3 DNA sequence: TGTGCCAGCTCACTCCGAGGGGGCCAAGAGACCCAGTACTTC.